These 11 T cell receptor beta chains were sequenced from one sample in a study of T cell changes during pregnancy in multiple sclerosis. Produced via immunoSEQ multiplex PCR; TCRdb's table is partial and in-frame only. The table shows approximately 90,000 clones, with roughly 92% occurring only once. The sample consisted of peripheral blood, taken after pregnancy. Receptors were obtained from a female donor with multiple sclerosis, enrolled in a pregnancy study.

The CDR3 DNA follows: TGTGCCAGCAGTTACTCAGTTGGGGAGGGGAGCTATGGCTACACCTTC. Protein: CASSYSVGEGSYGYTF. J is TRBJ1-2 and V is TRBV6-5; D perhaps matches TRBD1 (5 bases). CDR1 and CDR2 from the germline V gene are MNHEY and SVGAGI. The CDR3 length is 16 residues. The V gene lost 0 bases and the J gene lost 4 bases, with 15 bases spanning the gap.

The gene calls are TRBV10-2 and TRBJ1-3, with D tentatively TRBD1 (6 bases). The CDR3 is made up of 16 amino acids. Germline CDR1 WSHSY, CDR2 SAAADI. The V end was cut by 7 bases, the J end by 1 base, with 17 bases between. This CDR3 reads CASTDWGGQSGNTIYF. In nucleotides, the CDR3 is TGCGCCAGCACTGATTGGGGGGGGCAATCTGGAAACACCATATATTTT.

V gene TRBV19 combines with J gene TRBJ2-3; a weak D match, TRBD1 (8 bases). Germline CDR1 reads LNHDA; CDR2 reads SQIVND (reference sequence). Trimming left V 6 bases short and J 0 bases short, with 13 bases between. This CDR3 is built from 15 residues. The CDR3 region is CASSTQGGSTDTQYF. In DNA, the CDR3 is TGTGCCAGTAGCACACAGGGGGGGAGCACAGATACGCAGTATTTT.

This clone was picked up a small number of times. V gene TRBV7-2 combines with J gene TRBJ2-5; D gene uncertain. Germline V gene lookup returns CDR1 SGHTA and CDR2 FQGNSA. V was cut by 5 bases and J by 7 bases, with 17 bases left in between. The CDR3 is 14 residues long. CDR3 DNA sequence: TGTGCCAGCAGCCTGGTGAAAGAGCGTGGGACCCAGTACTTC. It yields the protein CASSLVKERGTQYF.

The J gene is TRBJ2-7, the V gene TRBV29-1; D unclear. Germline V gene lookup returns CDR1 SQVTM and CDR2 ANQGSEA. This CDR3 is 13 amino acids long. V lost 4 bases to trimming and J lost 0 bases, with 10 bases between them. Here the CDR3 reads CSVATPDSYEQYF. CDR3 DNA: TGCAGCGTTGCCACACCCGACTCCTACGAGCAGTACTTC.

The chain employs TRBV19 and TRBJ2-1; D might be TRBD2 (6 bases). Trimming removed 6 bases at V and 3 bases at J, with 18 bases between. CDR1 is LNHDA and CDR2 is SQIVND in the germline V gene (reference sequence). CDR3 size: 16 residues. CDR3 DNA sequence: TGTGCCAGTAGGGTGGGCGGGAATACGTTCTACAATGAGCAGTTCTTC. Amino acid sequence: CASRVGGNTFYNEQFF.

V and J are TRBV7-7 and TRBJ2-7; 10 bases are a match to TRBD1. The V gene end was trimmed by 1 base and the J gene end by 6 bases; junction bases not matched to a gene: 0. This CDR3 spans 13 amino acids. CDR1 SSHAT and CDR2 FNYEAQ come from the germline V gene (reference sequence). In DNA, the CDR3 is TGTGCCAGCAGCTTAGGACAGGGGGCCGAGCAGTACTTC. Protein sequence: CASSLGQGAEQYF. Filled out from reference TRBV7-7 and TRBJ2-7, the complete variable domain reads GAGVSQSPRYKVTKRGQDVTLRCDPISSHATLYWYQQALGQGPEFLTYFNYEAQPDKSGLPSDRFSAERPEGSISTLTIQRTEQRDSAMYRCASSLGQGAEQYFGPGTRLTVT.

The CDR3 is CASSLRGGHEQYF. In nucleotides, the CDR3 is TGTGCCAGCAGCCTCCGGGGAGGCCACGAGCAGTACTTC. The V gene is TRBV13, the J gene TRBJ2-7; D perhaps matches TRBD2 (6 bases). The CDR3 is 13 amino acids. V was cut by 5 bases and J by 5 bases, with 13 bases left in between. CDR1 and CDR2 (germline): PRHDT, FYEKMQ (reference sequence).

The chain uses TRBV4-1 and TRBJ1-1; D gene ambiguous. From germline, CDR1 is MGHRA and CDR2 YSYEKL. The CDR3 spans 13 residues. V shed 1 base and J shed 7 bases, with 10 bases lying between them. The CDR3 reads CASSQVAADEAFF. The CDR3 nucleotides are TGCGCCAGCAGCCAAGTGGCGGCAGATGAAGCTTTCTTT.

The CDR3 DNA reads as TGTGCCTGGAACCGGAAGGGGTCTGGTATGAACACTGAAGCTTTCTTT. Amino acid sequence: CAWNRKGSGMNTEAFF. The V call is TRBV30, the J call TRBJ1-1; possible D gene TRBD1, 5 bases. Trimming took 4 bases from V and 0 from J, leaving 18 bases between them. CDR1 and CDR2 (germline): GTSNPN, SVGIG (reference sequence). The CDR3 covers 16 residues.

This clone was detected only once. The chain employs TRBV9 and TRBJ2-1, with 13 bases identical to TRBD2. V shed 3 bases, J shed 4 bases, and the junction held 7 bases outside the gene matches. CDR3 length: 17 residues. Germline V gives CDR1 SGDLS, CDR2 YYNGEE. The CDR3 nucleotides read TGTGCCAGCAGCGAAGGACTAGCGGGGGCAACTTACAATGAGCAGTTCTTC. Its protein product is CASSEGLAGATYNEQFF.